This entry features one T cell receptor beta chain sequence. Original analysis: The authors estimated nucleated cell counts from reference gene primer amplification. Assay: immunoSEQ multiplex PCR; the TCRdb copy retains only in-frame clones and omits some. That table is the source of V, J and clone size, and D and trimming were worked out from the DNA. The sample has approximately 220,000 clones, approximately 83% seen once; the top ten hold 2% to 3%. These data originate in a study of blood T cell repertoires in COVID-19. Study overall: The analysed material was cDNA or gDNA that came from T cells, B-cell-depleted T cells, or PBMCs.

V dropped 1 base and J dropped 5 bases, with 15 bases sitting between them. CDR3 length: 17 amino acids. Germline loops: CDR1 MGHRA, CDR2 YSYEKL. This TCR derives from a woman in her thirties or forties with active or convalescent COVID-19. This sequence joins TRBV4-1 and TRBJ1-6; TRBD1 is a possible D gene (5 bases). Sample: peripheral blood. CDR3 coding DNA: TGCGCCAGCAGCCAAGGGAGGGCGGGGGGAGATAATTCACCCCTCCACTTT. Amino acid sequence: CASSQGRAGGDNSPLHF.